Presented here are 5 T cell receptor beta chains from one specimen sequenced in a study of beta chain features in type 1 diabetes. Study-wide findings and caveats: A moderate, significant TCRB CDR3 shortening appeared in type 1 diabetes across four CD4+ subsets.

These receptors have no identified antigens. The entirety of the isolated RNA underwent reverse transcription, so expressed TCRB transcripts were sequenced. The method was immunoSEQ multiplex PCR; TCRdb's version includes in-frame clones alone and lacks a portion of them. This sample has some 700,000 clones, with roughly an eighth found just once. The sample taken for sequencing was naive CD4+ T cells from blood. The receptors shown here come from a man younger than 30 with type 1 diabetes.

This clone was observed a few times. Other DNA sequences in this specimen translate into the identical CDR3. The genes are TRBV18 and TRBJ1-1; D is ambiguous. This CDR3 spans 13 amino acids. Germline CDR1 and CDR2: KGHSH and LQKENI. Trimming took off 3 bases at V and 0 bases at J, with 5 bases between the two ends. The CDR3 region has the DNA TGTGCCAGCTCACCCACAGTGAACACTGAAGCTTTCTTT. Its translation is CASSPTVNTEAFF. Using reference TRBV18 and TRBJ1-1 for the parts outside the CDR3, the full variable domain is NAGVMQNPRHLVRRRGQEARLRCSPMKGHSHVYWYRQLPEEGLKFMVYLQKENIIDESGMPKERFSAEFPKEGPSILRIQQVVRGDSAAYFCASSPTVNTEAFFGQGTRLTVV.

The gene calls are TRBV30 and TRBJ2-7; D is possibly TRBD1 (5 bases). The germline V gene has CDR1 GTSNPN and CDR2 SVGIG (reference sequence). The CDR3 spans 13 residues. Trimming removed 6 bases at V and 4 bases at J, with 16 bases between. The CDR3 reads CACTTGDFYEQYF. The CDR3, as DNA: TGTGCCTGCACTACAGGTGACTTTTACGAGCAGTACTTC.

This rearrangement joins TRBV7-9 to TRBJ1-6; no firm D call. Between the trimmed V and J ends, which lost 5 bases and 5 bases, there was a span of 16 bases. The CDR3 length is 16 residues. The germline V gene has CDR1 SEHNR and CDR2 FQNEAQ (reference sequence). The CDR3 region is CASSPRGQNDNSPLHF. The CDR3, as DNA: TGTGCCAGCAGCCCGCGAGGGCAGAATGATAATTCACCCCTCCACTTT.

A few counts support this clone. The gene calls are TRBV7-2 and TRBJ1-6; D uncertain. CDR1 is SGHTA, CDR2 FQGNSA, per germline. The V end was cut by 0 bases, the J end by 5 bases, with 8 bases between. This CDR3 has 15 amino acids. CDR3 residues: CASSLAADDNSPLHF. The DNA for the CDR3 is TGTGCCAGCAGCTTAGCGGCAGATGATAATTCACCCCTCCACTTT. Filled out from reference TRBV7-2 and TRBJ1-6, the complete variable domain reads GAGVSQSPSNKVTEKGKDVELRCDPISGHTALYWYRQSLGQGLEFLIYFQGNSAPDKSGLPSDRFSAERTGGSVSTLTIQRTQQEDSAVYLCASSLAADDNSPLHFGNGTRLTVT.

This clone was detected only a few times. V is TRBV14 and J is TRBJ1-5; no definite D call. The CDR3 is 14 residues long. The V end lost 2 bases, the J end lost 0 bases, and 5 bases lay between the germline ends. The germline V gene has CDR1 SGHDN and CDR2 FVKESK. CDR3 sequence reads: CASSQSYSNQPQHF. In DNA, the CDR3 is TGTGCCAGCAGCCAATCCTATAGCAATCAGCCCCAGCATTTT.